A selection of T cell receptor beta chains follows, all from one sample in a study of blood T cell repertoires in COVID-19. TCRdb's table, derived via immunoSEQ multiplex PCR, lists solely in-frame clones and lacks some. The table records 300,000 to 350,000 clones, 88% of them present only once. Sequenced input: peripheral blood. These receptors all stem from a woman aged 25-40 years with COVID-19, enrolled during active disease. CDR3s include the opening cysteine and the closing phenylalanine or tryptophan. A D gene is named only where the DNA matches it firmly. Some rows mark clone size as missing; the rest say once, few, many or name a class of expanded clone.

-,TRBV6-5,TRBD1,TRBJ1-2,CASSYRGLYGYTF,TGTGCCAGCAGTTACAGGGGGCTCTATGGCTACACCTTC
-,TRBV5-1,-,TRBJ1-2,CASSLDVAGAGGYTF,TGCGCCAGCAGCTTGGACGTTGCGGGAGCTGGCGGCTACACCTTC
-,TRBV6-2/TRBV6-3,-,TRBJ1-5,CASSYGGSETQPQHF,TGTGCCAGCAGTTACGGGGGGAGTGAGACTCAGCCCCAGCATTTT
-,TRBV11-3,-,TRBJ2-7,CASSLTRSYEQYF,TGTGCCAGCAGCTTGACTAGGTCCTACGAGCAGTACTTC
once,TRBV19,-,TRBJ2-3,CASQTGDTQYF,TGTGCCAGCCAAACTGGAGATACGCAGTATTTT
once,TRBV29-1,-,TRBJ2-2,CSVEALRGGELFF,TGCAGCGTTGAAGCCCTCCGGGGCGGGGAGCTGTTTTTT
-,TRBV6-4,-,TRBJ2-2,CASSELGNTGELFF,TGTGCCAGCAGTGAACTAGGGAACACCGGGGAGCTGTTTTTT
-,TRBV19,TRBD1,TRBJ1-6,CASSLTGVNSPLHF,TGTGCCAGTAGTCTGACAGGGGTTAATTCACCCCTCCACTTT
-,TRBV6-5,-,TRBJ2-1,CATGPGQGSYNEQFF,TGTGCCACTGGCCCCGGGCAGGGGAGCTACAATGAGCAGTTCTTC
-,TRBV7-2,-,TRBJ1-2,CASTEGIPNYGYTF,TGTGCCAGCACCGAGGGCATTCCTAACTATGGCTACACCTTC
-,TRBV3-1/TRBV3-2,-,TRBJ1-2,CASSQDRYGYTF,TGTGCCAGCAGCCAAGATCGCTATGGCTACACCTTC
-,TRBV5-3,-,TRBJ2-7,CARSLPGQRQIGPHSYEQYF,TGTGCCAGAAGCTTACCCGGACAGCGCCAGATAGGCCCTCATTCCTACGAGCAGTACTTC
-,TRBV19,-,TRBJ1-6,CASISDGASYNSPLHF,TGTGCCAGTATTTCCGACGGAGCCTCCTATAATTCACCCCTCCACTTT
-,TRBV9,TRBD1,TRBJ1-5,CASRIKFRDRHSNQPQHF,TGTGCCAGCAGAATAAAGTTCCGGGACAGACATAGCAATCAGCCCCAGCATTTT
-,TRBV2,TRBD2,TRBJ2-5,CASSGGGETQYF,TGTGCCAGCAGTGGGGGAGGGGAGACCCAGTACTTC
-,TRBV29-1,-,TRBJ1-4,CSVVGQRNEKLFF,TGCAGCGTTGTCGGTCAGCGTAATGAAAAACTGTTTTTT
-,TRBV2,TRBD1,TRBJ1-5,CASSEGQGVQPQHF,TGTGCCAGCAGTGAGGGGCAGGGGGTTCAGCCCCAGCATTTT
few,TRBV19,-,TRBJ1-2,CASTDPGDNYGYTF,TGTGCCAGTACGGATCCGGGGGACAACTATGGCTACACCTTC
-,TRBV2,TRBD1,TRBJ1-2,CASRGGQGLYGYTF,TGTGCCAGCAGGGGGGGACAGGGTCTCTATGGCTACACCTTC
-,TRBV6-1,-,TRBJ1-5,CASSEWGGQPQHF,TGTGCCAGCAGTGAATGGGGGGGACAGCCCCAGCATTTT
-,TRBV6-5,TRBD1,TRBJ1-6,CASSYSETGSSPLHF,TGTGCCAGCAGTTACTCGGAGACAGGGAGCTCACCCCTCCACTTT
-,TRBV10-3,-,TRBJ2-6,CAISGHGGSGANVLTF,TGTGCCATCAGTGGACACGGGGGCTCTGGGGCCAACGTCCTGACTTTC
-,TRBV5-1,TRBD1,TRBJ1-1,CASSSRTGETEAFF,TGCGCCAGCAGCTCCCGGACAGGGGAAACTGAAGCTTTCTTT
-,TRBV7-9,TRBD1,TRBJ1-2,CASSLDRASSYGYTF,TGTGCCAGCAGTTTGGACAGGGCTAGTTCGTATGGCTACACCTTC
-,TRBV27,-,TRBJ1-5,CASSFGVGNQPQHF,TGTGCCAGCAGTTTCGGGGTCGGCAATCAGCCCCAGCATTTT
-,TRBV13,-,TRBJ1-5,CASSFGGVNQPQHF,TGTGCCAGCAGCTTCGGAGGGGTCAATCAGCCCCAGCATTTT
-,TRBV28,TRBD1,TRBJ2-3,CASSWATGGRGTDTQYF,TGTGCCAGCAGTTGGGCGACAGGGGGGAGAGGGACAGATACGCAGTATTTT
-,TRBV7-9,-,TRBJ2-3,CASSPRLAGTDTQYF,TGTGCCAGCAGCCCTCGCCTAGCAGGCACAGATACGCAGTATTTT
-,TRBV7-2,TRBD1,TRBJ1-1,CASSSNRQGYAFF,TGTGCCAGCAGTTCCAACCGACAGGGTTATGCTTTCTTT
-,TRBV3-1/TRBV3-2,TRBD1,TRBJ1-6,CASSPPLTGSLHF,TGTGCCAGCAGCCCTCCATTGACAGGGTCCCTCCACTTT
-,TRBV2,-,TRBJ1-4,CASRTEKLFF,TGTGCCAGCAGGACAGAAAAACTGTTTTTT
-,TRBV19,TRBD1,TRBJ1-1,CASSSLQGMNTEAFF,TGTGCCAGTAGTAGCTTACAGGGGATGAACACTGAAGCTTTCTTT
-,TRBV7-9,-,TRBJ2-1,CASSLDRARDEQFF,TGTGCCAGCAGCTTAGACAGGGCTCGCGATGAGCAGTTCTTC
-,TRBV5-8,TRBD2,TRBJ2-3,CASSLAPGTSGVSTDTQYF,TGTGCCAGCAGCTTGGCGCCCGGGACTAGCGGGGTGAGCACAGATACGCAGTATTTT
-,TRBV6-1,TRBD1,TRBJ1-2,CASSEPQGVRGGYTF,TGTGCCAGCAGTGAACCCCAGGGGGTTCGGGGAGGCTACACCTTC
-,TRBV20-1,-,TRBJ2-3,CSASQGTDTQYF,TGCAGTGCTAGTCAGGGCACAGATACGCAGTATTTT
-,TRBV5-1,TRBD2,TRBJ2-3,CASSGAGGSTDTQYF,TGCGCCAGCAGCGGCGCGGGGGGGAGCACAGATACGCAGTATTTT
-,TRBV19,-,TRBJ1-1,CARGRGEAFF,TGTGCCAGGGGGCGGGGTGAAGCTTTCTTT
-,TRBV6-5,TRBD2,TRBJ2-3,CASSYSRAGQLHTQYF,TGTGCCAGCAGTTACTCACGAGCGGGGCAACTTCATACGCAGTATTTT
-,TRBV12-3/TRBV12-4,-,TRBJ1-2,CASSLELNGGYTF,TGTGCCAGCAGTTTAGAGCTGAATGGTGGCTACACCTTC
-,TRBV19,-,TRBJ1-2,CASSDRTLGGYTF,TGTGCCAGTTCCGACAGAACCCTAGGCGGCTACACCTTC
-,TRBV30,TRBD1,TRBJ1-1,CAWDSGQVEEAFF,TGTGCCTGGGACTCGGGACAGGTGGAAGAAGCTTTCTTT
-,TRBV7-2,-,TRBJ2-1,CASSFTGTDPYNEQFF,TGTGCCAGCAGCTTCACGGGAACAGATCCCTACAATGAGCAGTTCTTC
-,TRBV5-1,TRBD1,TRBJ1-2,CASSLQDRENGYTF,TGCGCCAGCAGCTTGCAAGACAGGGAGAACGGCTACACCTTC
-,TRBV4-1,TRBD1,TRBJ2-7,CASSQEGTGTYEQYF,TGCGCCAGCAGCCAGGAGGGGACAGGGACCTACGAGCAGTACTTC
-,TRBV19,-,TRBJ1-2,CASSYRVGGYTF,TGTGCCAGTAGCTACAGGGTAGGAGGCTACACCTTC
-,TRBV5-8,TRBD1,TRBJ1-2,CASSLEAGGLSYGYTF,TGTGCCAGCAGCTTGGAGGCAGGGGGCTTGAGCTATGGCTACACCTTC
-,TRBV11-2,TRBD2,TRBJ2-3,CASSLGRLAGVPDTQYF,TGTGCCAGCAGCTTAGGGAGACTAGCGGGGGTGCCAGATACGCAGTATTTT
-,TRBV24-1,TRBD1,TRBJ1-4,CATSDSGTGVEKLFF,TGTGCCACCAGTGACTCCGGGACAGGCGTCGAAAAACTGTTTTTT
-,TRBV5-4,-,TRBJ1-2,CASSSGRTPYGYTF,TGTGCCAGCAGCTCGGGCAGGACTCCATATGGCTACACCTTC
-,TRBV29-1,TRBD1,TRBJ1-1,CSVDQGAETEAFF,TGCAGCGTTGATCAGGGGGCGGAAACTGAAGCTTTCTTT
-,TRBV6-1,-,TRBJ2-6,CASSEAPGTGANVLTF,TGTGCCAGCAGTGAAGCGCCGGGAACCGGGGCCAACGTCCTGACTTTC
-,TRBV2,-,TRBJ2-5,CASSEANQGLETQYF,TGTGCCAGCAGTGAAGCGAATCAGGGGTTGGAGACCCAGTACTTC
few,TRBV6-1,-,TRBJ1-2,CASSEAGDSYGYTF,TGTGCCAGCAGTGAAGCAGGAGACAGCTATGGCTACACCTTC
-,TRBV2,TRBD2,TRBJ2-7,CARRGAGAEQYF,TGTGCCAGGCGGGGGGCGGGGGCCGAGCAGTACTTC
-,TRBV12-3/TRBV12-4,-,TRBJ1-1,CASSLKGGLAAFF,TGTGCCAGCAGCCTTAAGGGGGGGCTTGCAGCTTTCTTT
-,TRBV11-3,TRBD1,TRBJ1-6,CASSFGGQGANSPLHF,TGTGCCAGCAGCTTTGGGGGACAGGGGGCTAATTCACCCCTCCACTTT
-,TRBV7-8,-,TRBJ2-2,CASSLASRGPTGELFF,TGTGCCAGCAGCTTAGCGAGCAGGGGCCCCACCGGGGAGCTGTTTTTT
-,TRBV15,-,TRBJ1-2,CATSSTHRARGYTF,TGTGCCACCAGCAGCACGCACAGGGCTAGGGGCTACACCTTC
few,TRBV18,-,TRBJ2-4,CASSLTGPSGSAKNIQYF,TGTGCCAGCTCATTGACGGGCCCTTCGGGATCAGCCAAAAACATTCAGTACTTC